Listed below are T cell receptor beta chains from one sample, sequenced in a study of T cell responses to AZD1222 COVID-19 vaccine. Data came from immunoSEQ multiplex PCR; TCRdb stores just in-frame clones and leaves some out. The table has around 130,000 clones, about 89% seen once. The sequenced sample was peripheral blood, obtained on day 0 of AZD1222 vaccination. The source is an adult in good health. CDR3s include the opening cysteine and the closing phenylalanine or tryptophan. A D gene is named only where the DNA matches it firmly. The listing skips clone size in some rows; elsewhere it reads once, few, many or a size class.

clone size,D gene,J gene,V gene,CDR3 DNA,CDR3 protein
NA,NA,TRBJ2-1,TRBV6-1,TGTGCCAGCAGTGAAGACCCGCCCGGGGTGATACGAGGCGGCAATGAGCAGTTCTTC,CASSEDPPGVIRGGNEQFF
NA,TRBD2,TRBJ2-3,TRBV7-9,TGTGCCAGCAGCTTAGAGGGCGGGAGGGACCCTCATACGCAGTATTTT,CASSLEGGRDPHTQYF
NA,TRBD1,TRBJ1-1,TRBV7-9,TGTGCCAGCAGCTTACCAGGGGGCCCTGAAGCTTTCTTT,CASSLPGGPEAFF
NA,NA,TRBJ1-4,TRBV18,TGTGCCAGCTCACCACCCCCGGGGGGTGCTTATGAAAAACTGTTTTTT,CASSPPPGGAYEKLFF
NA,NA,TRBJ1-2,TRBV5-6,TGTGCCAGCAGCTTGGGGGCAGGAAAAGCTAACTATGGCTACACCTTC,CASSLGAGKANYGYTF
NA,NA,TRBJ1-2,TRBV6-5,TGTGCCAGCATTGGAGTCACCGAGAGAGGCTACACCTTC,CASIGVTERGYTF
NA,NA,TRBJ1-1,TRBV12-3/TRBV12-4,TGTGCCAGCAGTTTAGGGGGTAGAGGTGAAGCTTTCTTT,CASSLGGRGEAFF
NA,NA,TRBJ1-2,TRBV5-5,TGTGCCAGCAGCTTGCGTGGGTATGGCTACACCTTC,CASSLRGYGYTF
NA,NA,TRBJ1-4,TRBV19,TGTGCCAGTAACGGGCCGAATGAAAAACTGTTTTTT,CASNGPNEKLFF
NA,NA,TRBJ2-3,TRBV28,TGTGCCAGTTTGGCGGGATATGATACGCAGTATTTT,CASLAGYDTQYF
NA,NA,TRBJ1-2,TRBV5-1,TGCGCCAGCAGCTTGCAGGGAACCTATGGCTACACCTTC,CASSLQGTYGYTF
NA,TRBD1,TRBJ1-3,TRBV19,TGTGCCAGCTCAGTGGGACAGGGGGCGCCTGGAAACACCATATATTTT,CASSVGQGAPGNTIYF
once,NA,TRBJ2-7,TRBV5-6,TGTGCCAGCAGCTTGTACCTTGACAAAGAGCAGTACTTC,CASSLYLDKEQYF
NA,NA,TRBJ2-1,TRBV7-9,TGTGCCAGCAGCCCACCAGATGAGCAGTTCTTC,CASSPPDEQFF
few,TRBD1,TRBJ1-4,TRBV7-7,TGTGCTAGCAGCCTATGGACAGGGGAGATTGAGGAAAAACTGTTTTTT,CASSLWTGEIEEKLFF
NA,NA,TRBJ1-2,TRBV30,TGTGCCTGGAGTGTACCTGAGGAGGGTTTGGGCTACACCTTC,CAWSVPEEGLGYTF
once,NA,TRBJ1-1,TRBV18,TGTGCCAGCTCACCACCGGGACAACTCCACACTGAAGCTTTCTTT,CASSPPGQLHTEAFF
NA,NA,TRBJ2-5,TRBV5-1,TGCGCCAGCAGTGGGTCGGCGGTGAAAGAGACCCAGTACTTC,CASSGSAVKETQYF
once,NA,TRBJ2-7,TRBV19,TGTGCCAGTAGTATAGTGGGCCTACCCTACGAGCAGTACTTC,CASSIVGLPYEQYF
few,NA,TRBJ2-7,TRBV5-6,TGTGCCAGCAGGTTAAGGACACCGAACTCCTACGAGCAGTACTTC,CASRLRTPNSYEQYF
NA,NA,TRBJ1-2,TRBV5-6,TGTGCCAGCAGCTGGGGTGAGGGGAACTATGGCTACACCTTC,CASSWGEGNYGYTF
few,NA,TRBJ2-3,TRBV11-2,TGTGCCAGCAGCTCCATCCGCCGGCGTAGCACAGATACGCAGTATTTT,CASSSIRRRSTDTQYF
once,NA,TRBJ2-7,TRBV6-1,TGTGCCAGCAGTGCCTATTTTTATCGACAGGGACTTTACGAGCAGTACTTC,CASSAYFYRQGLYEQYF
NA,NA,TRBJ2-1,TRBV11-2,TGTGCCAGCAGCTGGCTAAACAATGAGCAGTTCTTC,CASSWLNNEQFF
NA,NA,TRBJ1-6,TRBV5-1,TGCGCCAGCAGAGAAAATTCACCCCTCCACTTT,CASRENSPLHF
NA,NA,TRBJ2-1,TRBV7-3,TGTGCCAGCAGCTTGGGGGCTCGTGAGCAGTTCTTC,CASSLGAREQFF
NA,TRBD1,TRBJ1-6,TRBV2,TGTGCCAGCAGTGAAATCGGGACAGGGAATTCACCCCTCCACTTT,CASSEIGTGNSPLHF
NA,NA,TRBJ1-5,TRBV19,TGTGCCAGTACGCGGTTGGATAGCAATCAGCCCCAGCATTTT,CASTRLDSNQPQHF
NA,NA,TRBJ1-5,TRBV29-1,TGCAGCGTAAAACCGAGGGGGGGCGCAAGCAATCAGCCCCAGCATTTT,CSVKPRGGASNQPQHF
NA,NA,TRBJ2-7,TRBV7-3,TGTGCCAGCAGCCTCCAACAGGGTTACGAGCAGTACTTC,CASSLQQGYEQYF
NA,NA,TRBJ1-2,TRBV5-4,TGTGCCAGCAGCTTGGGAGGTCCTAACTATGGCTACACCTTC,CASSLGGPNYGYTF
NA,NA,TRBJ1-1,TRBV30,TGTGCCTGGGGGGCTTCCTTCGGGCCAAGTGAAGCTTTCTTT,CAWGASFGPSEAFF
NA,NA,TRBJ1-5,TRBV28,TGTGCCAGCAGTTTATATCCACAGGGCAATCAGCCCCAGCATTTT,CASSLYPQGNQPQHF
NA,NA,TRBJ2-5,TRBV5-1,TGCGCCAGCAGGCGACAGGCGGCGGTGGGAGAGACCCAGTACTTC,CASRRQAAVGETQYF
NA,NA,TRBJ2-7,TRBV29-1,TGCAGCGTTGCGGAAAGGCAGAAAACCGGTTCGGGCGAGCAGTACTTC,CSVAERQKTGSGEQYF
few,TRBD2,TRBJ2-1,TRBV7-7,TGTGCTAGCAGCTTTAGCGGGAGTTACAATGAGCAGTTCTTC,CASSFSGSYNEQFF
NA,NA,TRBJ2-7,TRBV5-1,TGCGCCAGCAGCTTTGAAGGGGGAAACCGCCTCGGCGAGCAGTACTTC,CASSFEGGNRLGEQYF
NA,NA,TRBJ1-5,TRBV19,TGTGCCAGTAGTATACAGGGGTTCAATCAGCCCCAGCATTTT,CASSIQGFNQPQHF
NA,TRBD1,TRBJ1-2,TRBV5-1,TGCGCCAGCAGCCAAGACAGGGGGCGGGATGGCTACACCTTC,CASSQDRGRDGYTF
once,NA,TRBJ2-2,TRBV7-3,TGTGCCAGCAGCTCTATAGACAGCACCGGGGAGCTGTTTTTT,CASSSIDSTGELFF
few,TRBD1,TRBJ2-7,TRBV6-6,TGTGCCAGCAGTTACGGGACAGGGACCTACGAGCAGTACTTC,CASSYGTGTYEQYF
NA,NA,TRBJ1-2,TRBV6-1,TGTGCCAGCAGTGAAGTGTGGGGGGGGCAGATTGGCTACACCTTC,CASSEVWGGQIGYTF
once,NA,TRBJ1-4,TRBV11-2,TGTGCCAGCAGAGATATGGAAAAACTGTTTTTT,CASRDMEKLFF
NA,NA,TRBJ1-1,TRBV27,TGTGCCAGCAGTGAAAGGGGGACATTCATGAACACTGAAGCTTTCTTT,CASSERGTFMNTEAFF
NA,TRBD1,TRBJ1-6,TRBV9,TGTGCCAGCAGCGGGGGACAGGGCGGCAATTCACCCCTCCACTTT,CASSGGQGGNSPLHF
NA,NA,TRBJ1-2,TRBV30,TGTGCCTGGAGGGTACGGCCAGTGAACTATGGCTACACCTTC,CAWRVRPVNYGYTF
few,NA,TRBJ2-7,TRBV7-9,TGTGCCAGCAGCATTGAGAGGAACGAGCAGTACTTC,CASSIERNEQYF
NA,TRBD2,TRBJ2-2,TRBV5-4,TGTGCCAGCAGCTTAAGCGGGATAAAGACCGGGGAGCTGTTTTTT,CASSLSGIKTGELFF
NA,NA,TRBJ1-3,TRBV5-1,TGCGCCAGCATCTTGGCGGGGGAAGGAAACACCATATATTTT,CASILAGEGNTIYF
NA,NA,TRBJ1-1,TRBV1,TGCACCAGCAGCCAAGATAGTTTTTGTCGGGAATCTGAAGCTTTCTTT,CTSSQDSFCRESEAFF
once,TRBD2,TRBJ2-3,TRBV5-1,TGCGCCAGCAGTTCCTCCCGGGGGCTAGCGGGAGATACGCAGTATTTT,CASSSSRGLAGDTQYF
NA,NA,TRBJ1-1,TRBV19,TGTGCCAGTAGTCCTGGACGTCAGAACACTGAAGCTTTCTTT,CASSPGRQNTEAFF